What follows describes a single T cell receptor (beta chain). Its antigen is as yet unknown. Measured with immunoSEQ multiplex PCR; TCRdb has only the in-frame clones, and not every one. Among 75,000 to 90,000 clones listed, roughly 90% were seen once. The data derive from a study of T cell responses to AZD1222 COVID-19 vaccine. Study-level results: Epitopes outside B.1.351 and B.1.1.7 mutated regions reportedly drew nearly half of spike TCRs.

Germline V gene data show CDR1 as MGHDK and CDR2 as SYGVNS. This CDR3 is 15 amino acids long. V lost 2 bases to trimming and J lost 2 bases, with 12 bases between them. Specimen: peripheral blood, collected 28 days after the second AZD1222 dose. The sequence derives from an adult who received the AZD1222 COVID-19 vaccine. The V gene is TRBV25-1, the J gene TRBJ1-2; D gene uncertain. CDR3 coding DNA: TGTGCCAGCAGTGAACCGGACGGGCAAAACTATGGCTACACCTTC. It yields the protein CASSEPDGQNYGYTF.